This T cell receptor beta chain appears in the sequencing data of a study of STAT5B mutations in CD4+ large granular lymphocyte leukemia. Study-level information: The CDR3 'QG' motif was associated with a particular HLA allele among healthy donors. Whole-study results and caveats: 8/27 top patient clones versus 2/35 control clones were TRBV06-family. No patients shared main leukemic clonotypes, though around 24% appeared at low frequency elsewhere.

For this clone: Its specificity is unknown.

Deletions cut 5 bases from V and 1 base from J, with 16 bases between. The CDR3 loop spans 16 amino acids. Germline V gene sequence: CDR1 SEHNR, CDR2 FQNEAQ (reference sequence). Authors' analysis steps: The detection floor for productive clonotype frequency was 2.59 x 10-5. The data were produced by immunoSEQ multiplex PCR, yet TCRdb's version contains in-frame clones alone and is incomplete. The DNA gave D and trimming, while V, J and clone size come from that table. The table records approximately 32,000 clones, less than 80% of them present only once. Sequencing was carried out using CD4+ T cells from blood buffy coats. This TCR came from a human donor in good health. The chain recombines TRBV7-9 with TRBJ2-3; D perhaps matches TRBD1 (7 bases). DNA for the CDR3: TGTGCCAGCAGCCCAGGGGGGCAGGGAGGCACAGATACGCAGTATTTT. Protein sequence: CASSPGGQGGTDTQYF.